These 32 T cell receptor beta chains came from one sample sequenced in a study of neurological immune-mediated disorders. TCRdb re-called the 5' RACE reads through MiXCR, storing one row per CDR3 protein. Here the sample spans tens of thousands of distinct CDR3 sequences, about 2.5% being singletons. Sequenced sample: PBMCs. Receptor source: a man aged 45 to 65 with multiple sclerosis.

This clonotype was seen many times. The chain employs TRBV24-1 and TRBJ2-1; D might be TRBD1 (6 bases). The CDR3 totals 15 residues. The germline V and J ends were trimmed by 1 base and 5 bases, with 11 bases remaining between them. Germline V gives CDR1 KGHDR, CDR2 SFDVKD. CDR3 sequence reads: CATSDLMGADNEQFF. The CDR3 coding sequence is TGTGCCACCAGTGATTTAATGGGGGCTGACAATGAGCAGTTCTTC.

This clonotype was recorded many times. This rearrangement joins TRBV9 to TRBJ1-4; D is ambiguous. The CDR3 is 14 residues long. Trimming cost V 4 bases and J 6 bases, with 13 bases left between them. Germline CDR1 is SGDLS and CDR2 is YYNGEE. CDR3 residues: CASSRTAFDEKLFF. The CDR3 DNA sequence: TGTGCCAGCAGCAGGACGGCATTCGATGAAAAACTGTTTTTT.

Worth noting for this clonotype: This could be a read error, since a much larger clone is one nucleotide away. This chain uses TRBV7-2 with TRBJ2-5, with 8 bases lining up with TRBD2. From germline, CDR1 is SGHTA and CDR2 FQGNSA. The CDR3 extends over 15 amino acids. The CDR3 nucleotides are TGTGCCAGCAGCTTGGCTAGCGGGTTACAAGAGAACCAGTACTTC. Translated, it gives CASSLASGLQENQYF.

For the CDR3, the DNA is TGTGCCAGTGCAGGGGGCTACAACACTGAAGCTTTCTTT. Protein: CASAGGYNTEAFF. This chain links TRBV27 with TRBJ1-1, with 8 bases matching TRBD1. V was clipped by 9 bases and J by 2 bases; unmatched bases: 5. The V gene's germline CDR1 is MNHEY and CDR2 SMNVEV (reference sequence). This CDR3 has 13 amino acids.

The table lists this clonotype with a few counts. This may be a read error: a much more frequent sequence differs by one nucleotide. The chain carries TRBV12-3 or TRBV12-4 and TRBJ2-3; 7 bases are a match to TRBD2. This CDR3 is built from 14 residues. Trimming took 4 bases from V and 7 from J; bases not matched to a gene: 8. The CDR3, as DNA: TGTGCCAGCAGTTCTCAGGGACTACCCAATACGCAGTATTTT. Its translation: CASSSQGLPNTQYF.

At least ten counts were recorded for this clonotype. The V gene is TRBV7-2, the J gene TRBJ1-1; the D gene is possibly TRBD1 (6 bases). Germline CDR1 is SGHTA and CDR2 is FQGNSA. CDR3 length equals 12 residues. V was trimmed by 9 bases and J by 6 bases, leaving 14 bases between them. DNA for the CDR3: TGTGCCAGTCGAGGGGGGGCGTCTGAAGCTTTCTTT. Encoded protein: CASRGGASEAFF.

This clonotype was detected many times. The V gene is TRBV5-1, the J gene TRBJ2-7; weak D call: TRBD1 (5 bases). Germline loops: CDR1 SGHRS, CDR2 YFSETQ. Deletions cut 1 base from V and 0 bases from J, with 17 bases between. The CDR3 totals 17 residues. As DNA, the CDR3 is TGCGCCAGCAGCTTGCTATTCAGGGCATTGACCTCCTACGAGCAGTACTTC. Amino acid sequence: CASSLLFRALTSYEQYF.

This clonotype was counted a single time. The chain combines TRBV2 with TRBJ2-1, with D maybe TRBD1 (5 bases). Trimming shortened V by 7 bases and J by 6 bases, and 10 bases separated the two germline ends. Germline values: CDR1 SNHLY, CDR2 FYNNEI. The CDR3 is 12 residues long. In DNA, the CDR3 is TGTGCCAGCATCCGACAGTTCAATGAGCAGTTCTTC. Its translation is CASIRQFNEQFF. Based on the CDR3 plus reference TRBV2 and TRBJ2-1, the full variable domain is EPEVTQTPSHQVTQMGQEVILRCVPISNHLYFYWYRQILGQKVEFLVSFYNNEISEKSEIFDDQFSVERPDGSNFTLKIRSTKLEDSAMYFCASIRQFNEQFFGPGTRLTVL.

At least ten counts were recorded for this clonotype. The chain employs TRBV5-1 and TRBJ2-1; TRBD1 aligns across 9 bases. Germline V lookup: CDR1 SGHRS, CDR2 YFSETQ. The CDR3 is 15 residues long. Losses at the gene ends were 3 bases for V and 9 bases for J; bases not matched to a gene: 10. DNA for the CDR3: TGCGCCAGCAGCTCGGGACAGGGTAATGGGGTTGAGCAGTTCTTC. It is translated as CASSSGQGNGVEQFF. Based on the CDR3 plus reference TRBV5-1 and TRBJ2-1, the full variable domain is KAGVTQTPRYLIKTRGQQVTLSCSPISGHRSVSWYQQTPGQGLQFLFEYFSETQRNKGNFPGRFSGRQFSNSRSEMNVSTLELGDSALYLCASSSGQGNGVEQFFGPGTRLTVL.

This clonotype turned up a few times. This chain connects TRBV20-1 to TRBJ2-6; D is ambiguous. V was trimmed by 5 bases and J by 3 bases, leaving 2 bases between them. The germline CDR1 and CDR2 sequences are DFQATT and SNEGSKA (reference sequence). CDR3 length: 11 amino acids. The CDR3: CSAHGANVLTF. The DNA of the CDR3 is TGCAGTGCTCATGGGGCCAACGTCCTGACTTTC.

This clonotype showed up many times. The chain couples TRBV11-2 to TRBJ2-2; 7 bases line up with TRBD2. This CDR3 is built from 17 residues. The J segment lost 3 bases and the V segment lost 6 bases, leaving 13 bases of the junction unmatched. Germline lookup yields CDR1 SGHAT and CDR2 FQNNGV. The CDR3 loop is CASRAAGSPIYTGELFF. The CDR3 DNA follows: TGTGCCAGCAGAGCAGCGGGAAGCCCAATCTACACCGGGGAGCTGTTTTTT.

This clonotype was detected many times. The chain joins TRBV20-1 to TRBJ2-3; 10 bases agree with TRBD2. The J segment lost 11 bases and the V segment lost 6 bases, leaving 17 bases of the junction unmatched. This CDR3 is 15 amino acids long. Germline V gene lookup returns CDR1 DFQATT and CDR2 SNEGSKA (reference sequence). CDR3 DNA: TGCAGTGCCATCGGACTAGCGGTCGCCCCAATGGGGCAGTATTTT. Its protein is CSAIGLAVAPMGQYF.

There are many counts of this clonotype. The rearrangement uses TRBV6-2 or TRBV6-3 and TRBJ2-1; 12 bases line up with TRBD2. Germline CDR1 MNHEY, CDR2 SVGEGT. This CDR3 comprises 13 residues. V lost 10 bases to trimming and J lost 6 bases; unmatched junction nucleotides: 4. Written as DNA, the CDR3 is TGTGCCACCGGACTAGCGGGGCCCAATGAGCAGTTCTTC. Amino acid sequence: CATGLAGPNEQFF.

Many counts were recorded for this clonotype. V and J are TRBV6-5 and TRBJ2-1; D perhaps matches TRBD2 (5 bases). This CDR3 is built from 11 residues. The V gene's germline CDR1 is MNHEY and CDR2 SVGAGI. V shed 6 bases and J shed 10 bases, with 10 bases lying between them. The CDR3 region is CASRIATEQFF. The CDR3 coding sequence is TGTGCCAGCAGAATAGCGACGGAGCAGTTCTTC.

This clonotype was seen ten or more times. The CDR3 nucleotides read TGTGCCAGCAGCTTATCCCTAACAGGGAACTCACCCCTCCACTTT. Translated: CASSLSLTGNSPLHF. J is TRBJ1-6 and V is TRBV7-2; D is possibly TRBD1 (6 bases). Germline-derived CDR1 and CDR2 are SGHTA and FQGNSA. V lost 2 bases and J lost 10, with 15 bases in between. CDR3 size: 15 residues.

There are many counts of this clonotype. V and J are TRBV4-3 and TRBJ1-2; TRBD1 might be the D (5 bases). Trimming removed 4 bases at V and 6 bases at J, with 15 bases between. CDR1 and CDR2 from the germline V gene are LGHNA and YSLEER. The CDR3 contains 14 residues. The CDR3 sequence: CASSPGWGVDGYTF. As DNA, the CDR3 is TGCGCCAGCAGCCCTGGGTGGGGGGTCGATGGCTACACCTTC.

This clonotype was found many times. The V gene is TRBV29-1, the J gene TRBJ2-3, with TRBD1 identical over 9 bases. The V and J ends lost 3 bases and 3 bases, in that order; junction bases with no gene match: 4. Germline V gene lookup returns CDR1 SQVTM and CDR2 ANQGSEA. The length of the CDR3 is 14 residues. CDR3 amino acids: CSVEGQGMTDTQYF. DNA of the CDR3: TGCAGCGTTGAGGGACAGGGTATGACAGATACGCAGTATTTT.

This clonotype occurred many times. The V call is TRBV3-1, the J call TRBJ2-5; perhaps TRBD1 as D (7 bases). Germline lookup yields CDR1 LGHDT and CDR2 YNNKEL (reference sequence). CDR3 size: 14 residues. The ends were cut back, 6 bases at V and 7 bases at J, with 18 bases in the middle. This CDR3 reads CASRHHRGGVTQYF. The CDR3 DNA sequence: TGTGCCAGCAGACACCACAGGGGAGGAGTGACCCAGTACTTC.

This clonotype was recorded at least ten times. The chain employs TRBV28 and TRBJ1-2; the match to TRBD1 covers 7 bases. V was clipped by 5 bases and J by 4 bases; unmatched bases: 7. The CDR3 extends over 14 amino acids. Germline V gene lookup returns CDR1 MDHEN and CDR2 SYDVKM. The CDR3 sequence: CASSGSQGSYGYTF. The CDR3 coding sequence is TGTGCCAGCAGTGGGTCACAGGGGTCCTATGGCTACACCTTC.

In this sample, this clonotype turned up many times. The chain combines TRBV14 with TRBJ1-2; perhaps TRBD1 as D (5 bases). CDR1 is SGHDN, CDR2 FVKESK, per germline. The CDR3 is made up of 15 amino acids. With 0 bases removed from V and 7 bases from J, the gap between germline ends came to 15 bases. The CDR3 DNA reads TGTGCCAGCAGCCAAGAGTTGATGGGGGTGTCTGGCTACACCTTC. Protein sequence: CASSQELMGVSGYTF.

Note on this clonotype: This may be a read error, as it is one base from a much larger clone. This chain connects TRBV5-1 to TRBJ2-3; possibly TRBD1 for D (5 bases). This CDR3 comprises 14 residues. CDR1 SGHRS and CDR2 YFSETQ come from the germline V gene. V was shortened by 0 bases and J by 7 bases, with 12 bases between the two germline ends. Written as DNA, the CDR3 is TGCGCCAGCAGCTTGGAGGAAGGGGTGAATACGCAGTATTTT. This codes for CASSLEEGVNTQYF.

This clonotype has at least ten counts. The V call is TRBV18, the J call TRBJ2-7; D not resolved. The CDR3 extends over 14 amino acids. The germline V and J ends were trimmed by 3 bases and 2 bases, with 11 bases remaining between them. CDR1 is KGHSH, CDR2 LQKENI, per germline. In DNA form, the CDR3 reads TGTGCCAGCTCACCGGTACAGACCGCCTACGAGCAGTACTTC. Protein sequence: CASSPVQTAYEQYF.

This clonotype was counted ten times or more. This chain links TRBV7-2 with TRBJ2-7; D gene uncertain. CDR1 is SGHTA, CDR2 FQGNSA, per germline. Trimming took 5 bases from V and 6 from J, leaving 14 bases between them. The CDR3 spans 13 residues. CDR3 DNA sequence: TGTGCCAGCAGCCCCACGTGGGGAACCGAGCAGTACTTC. Translated: CASSPTWGTEQYF.

Ten or more counts support this clonotype. V is TRBV20-1 and J is TRBJ2-7, with 7 bases identical to TRBD1. J lost 1 base, V lost 5 bases, and 2 bases had no gene match. The germline V gene has CDR1 DFQATT and CDR2 SNEGSKA (reference sequence). The CDR3 has 12 residues. CDR3 sequence (DNA): TGCAGTGCTTACAGGGGATCCTACGAGCAGTACTTC. It specifies CSAYRGSYEQYF.

Many counts were recorded for this clonotype. This chain connects TRBV10-3 to TRBJ1-1; the match to TRBD1 covers 9 bases. The junction had 20 bases not matched to a gene; V was cut back by 6 bases and J by 12 bases. This CDR3 is 16 amino acids long. Per the germline V gene, CDR1 is ENHRY and CDR2 is SYGVKD. The chain's CDR3 is CAISKAGGQGEGVSFF. In DNA form, the CDR3 reads TGTGCCATCAGCAAAGCCGGGGGACAGGGCGAGGGGGTATCTTTCTTT.

This clonotype occurred many times. CDR3 loop: CASIGRDSSGNTIYF. The CDR3 nucleotides are TGTGCCAGCATTGGACGGGACTCTTCTGGAAACACCATATATTTT. The chain links TRBV6-6 to TRBJ1-3, with D possibly matching TRBD1 (5 bases). The CDR3 is 15 residues long. Germline lookup yields CDR1 MNHNY and CDR2 SVGAGI (reference sequence). V was pared by 7 bases and J by 1 base, with 14 bases between.

This clonotype was detected only once. The chain links TRBV10-1 to TRBJ1-2, with TRBD1 matching 9 bases. CDR1 and CDR2 (germline): WNHNN, SYGVQD (reference sequence). This CDR3 has 13 amino acids. V was pared by 6 bases and J by 7 bases, with 6 bases of the junction left unmatched. The CDR3 nucleotides are TGCGCCAGCAGCGGGACAGGGCTTGGTGGCTACACCTTC. Translated: CASSGTGLGGYTF.

This clonotype has a count of ten or more. This sequence joins TRBV27 and TRBJ1-1; 7 bases line up with TRBD1. Germline assignment: CDR1 MNHEY and CDR2 SMNVEV (reference sequence). V lost 6 bases and J lost 1; bases outside the gene matches: 20. The CDR3 has 19 amino acids. Here the CDR3 reads CASSIDRAGGGFENTEAFF. CDR3 DNA sequence: TGTGCCAGCAGCATCGACAGGGCCGGGGGGGGTTTCGAGAACACTGAAGCTTTCTTT.

This clonotype was observed a few times. The J gene is TRBJ2-3, the V gene TRBV5-1; TRBD2 matches 8 bases. CDR3 length equals 15 residues. J lost 4 bases, V lost 4 bases, and 8 bases had no gene match. Germline CDR1 reads SGHRS; CDR2 reads YFSETQ. The CDR3 DNA reads as TGCGCCAGCAGCAACGGGGGGGCCAGGTCAGATACGCAGTATTTT. Protein product: CASSNGGARSDTQYF.

In its sample, this clonotype was seen many times. V is TRBV7-2 and J is TRBJ1-2; D is undetermined. V was cut by 2 bases and J by 5 bases, with 12 bases left in between. CDR1 SGHTA and CDR2 FQGNSA come from the germline V gene. The CDR3 extends over 14 amino acids. The CDR3 region is CASSLNALGYGYTF. The CDR3 DNA is TGTGCCAGCAGCTTAAACGCCCTGGGATATGGCTACACCTTC.

This clonotype was seen many times. The rearrangement uses TRBV21-1 and TRBJ2-7; TRBD1, the table's D call, was not compared with the DNA. TRBV21-1 is deemed a pseudogene. The CDR3 has 13 residues. CDR3 residues: CASSKVEGNEQYF. The CDR3 DNA is TGTGCCAGCAGCAAAGTTGAGGGGAACGAGCAGTACTTC.

Many counts were recorded for this clonotype. This chain links TRBV7-9 with TRBJ1-4; no firm D call. Deletions cut 4 bases from V and 11 bases from J, with 17 bases between. CDR1 SEHNR and CDR2 FQNEAQ come from the germline V gene (reference sequence). This CDR3 has 14 amino acids. The CDR3 DNA follows: TGTGCCAGCAGCTACCACCGATCGTACGACAAACTGTTTTTT. Encoded protein: CASSYHRSYDKLFF.